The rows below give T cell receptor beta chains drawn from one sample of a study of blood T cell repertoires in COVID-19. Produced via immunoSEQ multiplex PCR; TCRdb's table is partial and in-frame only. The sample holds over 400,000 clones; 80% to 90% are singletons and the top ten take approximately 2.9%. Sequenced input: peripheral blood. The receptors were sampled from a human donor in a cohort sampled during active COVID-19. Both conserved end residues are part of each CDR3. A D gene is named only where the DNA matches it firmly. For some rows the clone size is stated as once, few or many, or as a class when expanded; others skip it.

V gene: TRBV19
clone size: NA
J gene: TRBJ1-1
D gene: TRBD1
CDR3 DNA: TGTGCCAGTAGGGCGTCCTACAGGGGCCTCGGGGAAGCTTTCTTT
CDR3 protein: CASRASYRGLGEAFF

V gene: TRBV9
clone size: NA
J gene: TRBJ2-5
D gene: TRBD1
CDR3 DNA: TGTGCCAGCAGCACGTCCGGGACAGCCTCTTCCCAGTACTTC
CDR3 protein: CASSTSGTASSQYF

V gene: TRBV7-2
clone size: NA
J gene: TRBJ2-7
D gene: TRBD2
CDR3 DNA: TGTGCCAGCAGCTTAGTGAGCGGGAGGGCCCTCAGGTCCGAGCAGTACTTC
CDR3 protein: CASSLVSGRALRSEQYF

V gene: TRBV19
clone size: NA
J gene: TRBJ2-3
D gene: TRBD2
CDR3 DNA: TGTGCCAGTAGTATTTTCCCCATCAGCGGGAGTGTCACAGATACGCAGTATTTT
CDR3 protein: CASSIFPISGSVTDTQYF

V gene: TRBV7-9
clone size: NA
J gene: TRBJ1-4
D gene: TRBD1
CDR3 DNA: TGTGCCAGCAGCCGAAAGACAGGGCTTACAACTAATGAAAAACTGTTTTTT
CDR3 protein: CASSRKTGLTTNEKLFF

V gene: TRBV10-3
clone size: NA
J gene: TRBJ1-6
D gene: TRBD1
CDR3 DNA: TGTGCCATCCGACAGGGGGATTCACCCCTCCACTTT
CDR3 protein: CAIRQGDSPLHF

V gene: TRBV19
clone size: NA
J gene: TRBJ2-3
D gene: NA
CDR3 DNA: TGTGCCAGTAGTATGGGAGCAGATACGCAGTATTTT
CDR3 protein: CASSMGADTQYF

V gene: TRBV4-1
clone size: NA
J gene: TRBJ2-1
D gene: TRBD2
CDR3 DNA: TGCGCCAGCAGCCAAGATCGGGCTAGCGGGAGCTCCTACAATGAGCAGTTCTTC
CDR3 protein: CASSQDRASGSSYNEQFF

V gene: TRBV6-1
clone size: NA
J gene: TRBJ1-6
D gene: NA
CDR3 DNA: TGTGCCAGCAGTGAAGAAGGGGGGGCCCCCCTCCACTTT
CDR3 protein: CASSEEGGAPLHF

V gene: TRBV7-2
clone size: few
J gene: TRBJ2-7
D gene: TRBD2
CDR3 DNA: TGTGCCAGCAGCCCTGGGACTAGCACTGAGCAGTACTTC
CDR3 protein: CASSPGTSTEQYF

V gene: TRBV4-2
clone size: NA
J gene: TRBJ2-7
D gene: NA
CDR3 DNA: TGTGCCAGCAGCCAAGATTCCATCCAGCGCATAGCCTACGAGCAGTACTTC
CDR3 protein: CASSQDSIQRIAYEQYF

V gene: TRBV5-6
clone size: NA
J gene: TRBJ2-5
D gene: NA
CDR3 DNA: TGTGCCAGCAGCCCCGACAGGACGGACCAAGAGACCCAGTACTTC
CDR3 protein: CASSPDRTDQETQYF

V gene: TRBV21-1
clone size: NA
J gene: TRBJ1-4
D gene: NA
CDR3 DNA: TGTGCCAGCAGCCCTAAACCGGGACAGGGGGATTTAACTAATGAAAAACTGTTTTTT
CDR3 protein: CASSPKPGQGDLTNEKLFF

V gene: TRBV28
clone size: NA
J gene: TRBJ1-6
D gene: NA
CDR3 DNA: TGTGCCAGCAGTAACGGGGGGTCCAATAATTCACCCCTCCACTTT
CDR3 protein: CASSNGGSNNSPLHF

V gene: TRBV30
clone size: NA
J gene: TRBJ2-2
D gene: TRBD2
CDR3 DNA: TGTGCCTGGAGTGACTACTCTAGCGGATACACCGGGGAGCTGTTTTTT
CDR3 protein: CAWSDYSSGYTGELFF

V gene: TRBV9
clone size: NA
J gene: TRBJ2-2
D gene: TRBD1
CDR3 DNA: TGTGCCAGCAGCGTAAGCCCAGGGGGAAGCGGGGAGCTGTTTTTT
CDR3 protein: CASSVSPGGSGELFF

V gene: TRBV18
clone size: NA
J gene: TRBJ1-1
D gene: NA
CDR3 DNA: TGTGCCACCGTTGGGGACTTGAACACTGAAGCTTTCTTT
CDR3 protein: CATVGDLNTEAFF

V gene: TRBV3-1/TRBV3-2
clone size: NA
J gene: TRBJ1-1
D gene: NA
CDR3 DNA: TGTGCCAGCAGCCAAGCAGGGACTGAAGCTTTCTTT
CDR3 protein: CASSQAGTEAFF

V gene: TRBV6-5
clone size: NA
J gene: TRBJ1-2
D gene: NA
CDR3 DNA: TGTGCCAGCACCAGACAGGTCGATGGCTACACCTTC
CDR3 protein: CASTRQVDGYTF

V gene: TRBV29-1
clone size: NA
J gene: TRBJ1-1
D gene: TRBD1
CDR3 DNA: TGCAGCGTCCGAGACAGGGCGGGCACTGAAGCTTTCTTT
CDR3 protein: CSVRDRAGTEAFF

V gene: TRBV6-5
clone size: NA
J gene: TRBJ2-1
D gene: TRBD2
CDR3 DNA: TGTGCCAGCATTTCAAAGCGGGAGGGCTACAATGAGCAGTTCTTC
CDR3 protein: CASISKREGYNEQFF

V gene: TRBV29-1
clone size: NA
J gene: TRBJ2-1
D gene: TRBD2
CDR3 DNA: TGCAGCACCCTGGAGCGGGAGGGCCCAAGACCCTACAATGAGCAGTTCTTC
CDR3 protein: CSTLEREGPRPYNEQFF

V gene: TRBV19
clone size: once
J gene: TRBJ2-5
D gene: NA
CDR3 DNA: TGTGCCAGTAGTCGTACCTTCCTCGGGGTTCAGGAGACCCAGTACTTC
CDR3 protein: CASSRTFLGVQETQYF

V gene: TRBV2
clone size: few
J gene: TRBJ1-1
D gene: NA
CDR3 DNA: TGTGCCAGCAGTGTTTTACAGGTGTTAAACACTGAAGCTTTCTTT
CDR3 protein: CASSVLQVLNTEAFF

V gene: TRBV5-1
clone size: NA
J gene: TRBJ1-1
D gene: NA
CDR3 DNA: TGCGCCAGCAGCTCAGCTTCAGGGGTCACTGAAGCTTTCTTT
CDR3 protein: CASSSASGVTEAFF

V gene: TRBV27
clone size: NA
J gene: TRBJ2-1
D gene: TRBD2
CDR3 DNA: TGTGCCAGCAGTTTAGCTAGCGGGGACTACAATGAGCAGTTCTTC
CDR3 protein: CASSLASGDYNEQFF

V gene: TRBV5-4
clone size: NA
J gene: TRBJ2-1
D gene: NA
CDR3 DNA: TGTGCCAGCAGCCCTACGGGCGGTGGCGGGATACGGAATGAGCAGTTCTTC
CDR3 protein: CASSPTGGGGIRNEQFF

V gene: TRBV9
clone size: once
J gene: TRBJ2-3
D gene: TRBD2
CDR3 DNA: TGTGCCAGCAGCGTTCGCGGGACTAGCGGGCTCAGCACAGATACGCAGTATTTT
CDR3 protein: CASSVRGTSGLSTDTQYF

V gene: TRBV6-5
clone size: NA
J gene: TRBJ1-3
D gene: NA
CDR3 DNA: TGTGCCAGCACTAGCGGACCGGCGGGGCACACCATATATTTT
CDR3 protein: CASTSGPAGHTIYF

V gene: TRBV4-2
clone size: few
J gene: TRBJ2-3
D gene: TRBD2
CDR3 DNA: TGTGCCAGCAGCCAAGGGACTAGCGGAAATCCTAGCACAGATACGCAGTATTTT
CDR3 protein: CASSQGTSGNPSTDTQYF